The sequence of this T cell receptor (beta chain) was determined in a study of liver allograft versus peripheral blood T cells. As for the study in general: Intrahepatic T cell receptor repertoires from transplanted livers were compared against repertoires in recipients' peripheral blood. Whole-study results and caveats: Liver allograft and peripheral blood T cell receptor repertoires reportedly differed.

In TCRdb, the reads were re-called with MiXCR into one record per CDR3 protein. The sample lists some 10,000 distinct CDR3 sequences; about 25% were seen once. This clonotype occurred a few times. Antigen: not known. The CDR3 contains 16 residues. Germline V gene data show CDR1 as LNHDA and CDR2 as SQIVND (reference sequence). The trim removed 4 bases at V and 4 bases at J, leaving 9 bases unmatched. The V gene is TRBV19, the J gene TRBJ2-7; 11 nucleotides agree with TRBD2. This receptor was obtained from a human patient who had a liver transplant. Part of the T cell pool may stem from the graft donor. The CDR3 DNA reads as TGTGCCAGTAGTACCCGACTAGCGGGAAACCTTTACGAGCAGTACTTC. Protein: CASSTRLAGNLYEQYF.